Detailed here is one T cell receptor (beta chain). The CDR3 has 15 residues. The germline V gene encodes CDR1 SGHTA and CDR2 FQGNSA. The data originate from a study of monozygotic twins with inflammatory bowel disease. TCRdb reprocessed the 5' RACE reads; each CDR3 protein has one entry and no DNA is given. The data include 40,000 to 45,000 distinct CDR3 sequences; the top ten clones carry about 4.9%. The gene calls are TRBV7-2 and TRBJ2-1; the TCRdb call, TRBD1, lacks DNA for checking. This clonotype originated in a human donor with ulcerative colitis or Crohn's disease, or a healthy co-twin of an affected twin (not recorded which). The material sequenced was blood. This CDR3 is CASSSQGASYNEQFF.